This T cell receptor (beta chain) emerged from a study of blood T cell repertoires in COVID-19. Study in general: Samples came from the United States, Italy and Spain, spanning acute and convalescent COVID-19. T cells, B-cell-depleted T cells, or PBMCs supplied cDNA or gDNA.

Per the study methods: Estimation of nucleated cell counts relied on the amplification of reference gene primers. The assay was immunoSEQ multiplex PCR, and TCRdb's table has in-frame clones only and misses some. V, J and clone size are taken as reported in that table, and D and trimming were inferred from the DNA itself. Of under 250,000 clones in the sample, about nine tenths were seen once. CDR1 and CDR2 (germline): KGHSH, LQKENI. V lost 2 bases to trimming and J lost 5 bases, with 6 bases between them. The CDR3 has 12 amino acids. This chain uses TRBV18 with TRBJ2-5; D gene ambiguous. This sequence originates from an older woman with acute or convalescent COVID-19. Sequenced: peripheral blood. The CDR3 DNA reads as TGTGCCAGCTCACCATACACGGAGACCCAGTACTTC. Translated, it gives CASSPYTETQYF.